This TCR beta chain comes out of a study of cytomegalovirus exposure and HLA in healthy donors. This PCR relied on a set of 60 Vbeta primers and 13 Jbeta primers. Study processing details: Approximately 11 million of 65 million to 95 million unique TCR beta chains were shared, per a later count. Generated by immunoSEQ multiplex PCR, the TCRdb table keeps only in-frame clones and is missing some. Clone size and the V and J calls come from that table; the DNA yielded D and trimming. This sample has 95,000 to 150,000 clones, with 81% found just once. CDR1 and CDR2 from the germline V gene are SGDLS and YYNGEE. The CDR3 has 14 residues. Trimming removed 2 bases from V and 5 bases from J, with 13 bases in between.

This receptor was taken from a woman in her thirties or forties in good health and CMV-seronegative. J is TRBJ1-1 and V is TRBV9; tentative D call: TRBD1 (5 bases). Material: PBMCs. CDR3 bases: TGTGCCAGCAGCGTCTCTGGGGGAGGGACTGAAGCTTTCTTT. Its translation: CASSVSGGGTEAFF.